Described below is a single TCR beta chain sequence and its context. Each CDR3 protein gets one entry after TCRdb re-called the RT-PCR reads with MiXCR. The top ten clones hold 2.8% of a sample with roughly 540,000 distinct CDR3 sequences, roughly a quarter of them seen once. The sample originates from a study of response to subunit inactivated influenza vaccine. The CDR3 runs to 13 residues. Between the trimmed V and J ends, which lost 1 base and 5 bases, there was a span of 6 bases. CDR1 SGHRS and CDR2 YFSETQ come from the germline V gene. This same sample was also part of a study on T cells expressing NK-cell markers. From that paper: TCR beta cDNA was generated via 5'RACE template switching incorporating UMIs. In the group of eight sequenced donors, seven were HCMV-seropositive and one was seronegative.

Sequenced here: CD4+ T cells sorted from PBMCs, sampled 12 days after vaccination. The rearrangement uses TRBV5-1 and TRBJ2-2; D remains unclear. The TCR comes from a man aged 45-65 years who received an inactivated influenza vaccine. CDR3 bases: TGCGCCAGCAGCTTGCGGCCGACCGGGGAGCTGTTTTTT. It translates to CASSLRPTGELFF.